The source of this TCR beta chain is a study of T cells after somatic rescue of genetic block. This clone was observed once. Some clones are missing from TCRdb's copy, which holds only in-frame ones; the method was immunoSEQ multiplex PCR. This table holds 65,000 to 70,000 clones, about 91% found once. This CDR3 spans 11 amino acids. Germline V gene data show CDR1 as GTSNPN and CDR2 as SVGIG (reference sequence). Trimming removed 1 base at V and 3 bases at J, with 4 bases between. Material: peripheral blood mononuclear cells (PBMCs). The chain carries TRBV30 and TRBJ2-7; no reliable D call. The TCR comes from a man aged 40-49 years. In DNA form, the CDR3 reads TGTGCCTGGAGTGGCAGCTACGAGCAGTACTTC. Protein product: CAWSGSYEQYF.